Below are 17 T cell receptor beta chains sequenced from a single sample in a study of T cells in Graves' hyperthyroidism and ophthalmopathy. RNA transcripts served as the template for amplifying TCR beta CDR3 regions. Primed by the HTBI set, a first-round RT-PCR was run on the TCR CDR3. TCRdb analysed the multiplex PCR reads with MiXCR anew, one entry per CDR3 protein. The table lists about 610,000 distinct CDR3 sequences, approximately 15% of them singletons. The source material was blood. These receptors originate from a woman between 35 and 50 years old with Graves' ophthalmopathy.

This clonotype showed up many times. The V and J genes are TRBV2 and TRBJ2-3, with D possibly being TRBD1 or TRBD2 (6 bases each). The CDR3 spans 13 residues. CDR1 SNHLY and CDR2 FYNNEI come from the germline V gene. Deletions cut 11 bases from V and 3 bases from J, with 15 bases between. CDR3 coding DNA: TGTGCCGGCCGGGGGCATGGAACAGATACGCAGTATTTT. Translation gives CAGRGHGTDTQYF.

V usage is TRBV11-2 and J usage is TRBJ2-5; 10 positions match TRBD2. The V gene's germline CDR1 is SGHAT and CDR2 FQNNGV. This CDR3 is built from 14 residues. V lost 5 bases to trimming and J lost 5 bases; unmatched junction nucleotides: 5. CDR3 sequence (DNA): TGTGCCAGCAGCATAGGGACTAGCGTGGAGACCCAGTACTTC. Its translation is CASSIGTSVETQYF.

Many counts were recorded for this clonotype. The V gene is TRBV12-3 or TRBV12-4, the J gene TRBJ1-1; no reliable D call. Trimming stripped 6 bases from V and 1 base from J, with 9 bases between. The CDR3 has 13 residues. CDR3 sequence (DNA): TGTGCCAGCAGATTTACCGCGAACACTGAAGCTTTCTTT. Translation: CASRFTANTEAFF.

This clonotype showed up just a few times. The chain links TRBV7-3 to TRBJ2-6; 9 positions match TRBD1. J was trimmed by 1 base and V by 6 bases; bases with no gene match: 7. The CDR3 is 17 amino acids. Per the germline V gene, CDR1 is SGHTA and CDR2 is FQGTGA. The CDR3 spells CASSPGTGWSGANVLTF. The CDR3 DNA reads TGTGCCAGCAGTCCCGGGACAGGGTGGTCTGGGGCCAACGTCCTGACTTTC.

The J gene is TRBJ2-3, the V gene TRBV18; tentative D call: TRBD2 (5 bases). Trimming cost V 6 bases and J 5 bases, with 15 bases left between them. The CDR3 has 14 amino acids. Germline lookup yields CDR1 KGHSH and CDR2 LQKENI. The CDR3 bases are TGTGCCAGCTCGGACTGGCAGGCAGTAGATACGCAGTATTTT. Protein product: CASSDWQAVDTQYF.

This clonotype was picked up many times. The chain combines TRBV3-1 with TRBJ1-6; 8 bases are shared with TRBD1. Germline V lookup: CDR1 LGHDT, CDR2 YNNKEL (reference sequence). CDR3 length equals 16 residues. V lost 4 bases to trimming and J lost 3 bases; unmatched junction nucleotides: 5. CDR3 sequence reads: CASSLGTGNYNSPLHF. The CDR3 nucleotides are TGTGCCAGCAGCCTTGGGACAGGCAACTATAATTCACCCCTCCACTTT.

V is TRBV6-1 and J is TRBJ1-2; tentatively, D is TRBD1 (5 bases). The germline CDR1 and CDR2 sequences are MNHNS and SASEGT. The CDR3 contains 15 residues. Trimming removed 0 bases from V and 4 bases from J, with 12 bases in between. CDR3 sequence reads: CASSEASGRVYGYTF. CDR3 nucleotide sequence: TGTGCCAGCAGTGAAGCTTCTGGCAGGGTCTATGGCTACACCTTC.

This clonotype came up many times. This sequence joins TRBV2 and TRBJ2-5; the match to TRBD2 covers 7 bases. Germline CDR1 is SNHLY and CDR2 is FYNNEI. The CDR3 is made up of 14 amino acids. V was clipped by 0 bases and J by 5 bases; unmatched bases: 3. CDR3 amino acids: CASSEAGGLETQYF. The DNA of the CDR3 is TGTGCCAGCAGTGAAGCGGGAGGGCTTGAGACCCAGTACTTC.

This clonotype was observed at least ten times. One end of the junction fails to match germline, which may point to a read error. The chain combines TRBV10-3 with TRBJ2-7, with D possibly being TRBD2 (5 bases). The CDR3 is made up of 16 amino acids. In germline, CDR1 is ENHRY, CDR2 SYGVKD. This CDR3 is CAISESASIISHEQYF. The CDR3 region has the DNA TGTGCCATCAGTGAGTCAGCTAGCATAATCTCCCACGAGCAGTACTTC.

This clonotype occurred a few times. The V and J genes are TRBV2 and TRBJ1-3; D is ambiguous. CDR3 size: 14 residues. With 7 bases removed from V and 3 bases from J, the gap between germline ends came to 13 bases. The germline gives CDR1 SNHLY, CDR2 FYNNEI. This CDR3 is CASKLGIGGNTIYF. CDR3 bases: TGTGCCAGCAAACTAGGCATTGGTGGAAACACCATATATTTT.

CDR3 in DNA: TGTGCCAGCAGTTTATCGCTCGCAGCTTTGAACACTGAAGCTTTCTTT. Residues: CASSLSLAALNTEAFF. The chain employs TRBV27 and TRBJ1-1; no reliable D call. The germline V gene encodes CDR1 MNHEY and CDR2 SMNVEV (reference sequence). Trimming stripped 0 bases from V and 0 bases from J, with 11 bases between. This CDR3 region has 16 residues.

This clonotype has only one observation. This chain's CDR3 is CAGHRQGGYGYTF. The CDR3 nucleotides are TGTGCCGGCCATCGACAGGGGGGCTATGGCTACACCTTC. The chain is built from TRBV2 and TRBJ1-2; 9 bases align to TRBD1. The CDR3 is made up of 13 amino acids. Germline V gene sequence: CDR1 SNHLY, CDR2 FYNNEI. V gave up 11 bases and J gave up 4 bases; unmatched junction bases: 8.

The CDR3 DNA reads TGTGCCAGGGGACTCAGCTCCTACGAGCAGTACTTC. It codes for CARGLSSYEQYF. The chain employs TRBV6-1 and TRBJ2-7; D may be TRBD2 (6 bases). The CDR3 spans 12 residues. The germline V and J ends were trimmed by 9 bases and 0 bases, with 9 bases remaining between them. The germline V gene encodes CDR1 MNHNS and CDR2 SASEGT.

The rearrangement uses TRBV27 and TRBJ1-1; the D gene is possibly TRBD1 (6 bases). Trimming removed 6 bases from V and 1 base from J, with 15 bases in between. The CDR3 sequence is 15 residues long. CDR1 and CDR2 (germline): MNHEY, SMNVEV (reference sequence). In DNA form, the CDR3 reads TGTGCCAGCAGACCCTACCAGGACAGGAACACTGAAGCTTTCTTT. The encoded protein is CASRPYQDRNTEAFF.

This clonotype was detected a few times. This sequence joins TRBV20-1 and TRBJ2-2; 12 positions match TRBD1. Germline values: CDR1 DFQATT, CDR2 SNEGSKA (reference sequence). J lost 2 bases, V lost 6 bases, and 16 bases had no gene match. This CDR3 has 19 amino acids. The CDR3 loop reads CSATGTGGASVRNTGELFF. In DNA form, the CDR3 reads TGCAGTGCCACCGGGACAGGGGGCGCTTCGGTTCGTAACACCGGGGAGCTGTTTTTT.

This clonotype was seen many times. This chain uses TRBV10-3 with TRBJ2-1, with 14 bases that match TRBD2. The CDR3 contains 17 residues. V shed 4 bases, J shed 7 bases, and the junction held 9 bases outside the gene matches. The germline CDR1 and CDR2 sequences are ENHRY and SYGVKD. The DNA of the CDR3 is TGTGCCATCAGTGGCCCGGGACTAGCGGGAGTCGTTAATGAGCAGTTCTTC. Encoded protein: CAISGPGLAGVVNEQFF.

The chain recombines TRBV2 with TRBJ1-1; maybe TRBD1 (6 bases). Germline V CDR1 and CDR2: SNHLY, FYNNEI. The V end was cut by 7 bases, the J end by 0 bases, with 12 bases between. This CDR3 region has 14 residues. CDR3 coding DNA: TGTGCCAGCATGCCGGACAGAGTGAACACTGAAGCTTTCTTT. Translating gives CASMPDRVNTEAFF.